This T cell receptor (beta chain) was retrieved from a study of T cell responses to AZD1222 COVID-19 vaccine. Some clones are missing from TCRdb's copy, which holds only in-frame ones; the method was immunoSEQ multiplex PCR. Of roughly 93,000 clones detected, roughly 87% appear once; the ten largest clones hold roughly 1.7%. In germline, CDR1 is MNHEY, CDR2 SMNVEV (reference sequence). This CDR3 comprises 14 residues. V lost 6 bases, J lost 4 bases, and 15 bases lay in between. Sample: peripheral blood, taken on day 0 of AZD1222 vaccination. This sequence originates from an adult in good health. The chain is built from TRBV27 and TRBJ1-2; TRBD1 might be the D (6 bases). The CDR3 region is CASSPTGTSYGYTF. The CDR3 DNA sequence: TGTGCCAGCAGCCCGACAGGAACGTCCTATGGCTACACCTTC.